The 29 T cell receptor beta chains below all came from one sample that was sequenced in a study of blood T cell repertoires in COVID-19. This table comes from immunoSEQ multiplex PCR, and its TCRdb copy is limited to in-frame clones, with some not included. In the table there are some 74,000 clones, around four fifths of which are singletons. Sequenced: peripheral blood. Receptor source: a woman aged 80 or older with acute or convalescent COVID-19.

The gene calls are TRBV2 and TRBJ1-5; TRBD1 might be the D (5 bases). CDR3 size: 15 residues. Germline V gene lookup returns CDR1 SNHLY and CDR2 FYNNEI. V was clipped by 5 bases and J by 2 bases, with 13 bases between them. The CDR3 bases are TGTGCCAGCAGTCTGCAGGGAACTGGCAATCAGCCCCAGCATTTT. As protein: CASSLQGTGNQPQHF.

The CDR3 nucleotides read TGCGCCAGCAGCTTTGGACTAGCGGAAGAGACCCAGTACTTC. It encodes CASSFGLAEETQYF. V gene TRBV5-1 combines with J gene TRBJ2-5, with TRBD2 matching over 10 bases. J lost 3 bases, V lost 2 bases, and 1 base had no gene match. The CDR3 consists of 14 residues. Germline CDR1 is SGHRS and CDR2 is YFSETQ.

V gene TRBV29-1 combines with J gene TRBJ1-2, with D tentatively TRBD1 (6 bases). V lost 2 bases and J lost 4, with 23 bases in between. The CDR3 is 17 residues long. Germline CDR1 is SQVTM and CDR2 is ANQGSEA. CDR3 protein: CSVEIRTLRGGSYGYTF. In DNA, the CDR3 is TGCAGCGTTGAAATTCGGACGCTTAGGGGGGGAAGCTATGGCTACACCTTC.

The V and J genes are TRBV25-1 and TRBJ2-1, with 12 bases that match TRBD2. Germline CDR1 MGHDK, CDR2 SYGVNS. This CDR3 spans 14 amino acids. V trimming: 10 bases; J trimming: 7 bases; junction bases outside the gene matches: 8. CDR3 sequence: CATPLAGGQNEQFF. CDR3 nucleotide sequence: TGTGCCACCCCTCTAGCGGGAGGGCAGAATGAGCAGTTCTTC. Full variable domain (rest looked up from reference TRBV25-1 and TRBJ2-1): EADIYQTPRYLVIGTGKKITLECSQTMGHDKMYWYQQDPGMELHLIHYSYGVNSTEKGDLSSESTVSRIRTEHFPLTLESARPSHTSQYLCATPLAGGQNEQFFGPGTRLTVL.

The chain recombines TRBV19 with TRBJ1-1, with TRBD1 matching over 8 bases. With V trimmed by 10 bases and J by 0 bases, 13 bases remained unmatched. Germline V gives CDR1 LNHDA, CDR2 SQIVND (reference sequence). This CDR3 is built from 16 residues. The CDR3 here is CATSPRTGRMNTEAFF. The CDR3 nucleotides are TGTGCCACTTCCCCCCGGACAGGGAGAATGAACACTGAAGCTTTCTTT.

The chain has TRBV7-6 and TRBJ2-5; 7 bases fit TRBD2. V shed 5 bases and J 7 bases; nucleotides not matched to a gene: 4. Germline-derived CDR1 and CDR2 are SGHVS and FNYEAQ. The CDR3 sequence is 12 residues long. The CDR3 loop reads CASSPREGTQYF. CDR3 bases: TGTGCCAGCAGCCCTAGGGAGGGGACCCAGTACTTC.

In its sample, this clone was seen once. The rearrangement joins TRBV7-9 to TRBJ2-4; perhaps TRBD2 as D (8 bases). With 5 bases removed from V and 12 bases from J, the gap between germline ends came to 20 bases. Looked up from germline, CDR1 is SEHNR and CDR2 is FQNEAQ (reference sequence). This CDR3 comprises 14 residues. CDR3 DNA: TGTGCCAGCAGCGCCCCGGGACTAGGGGGCACTCAGTACTTC. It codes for CASSAPGLGGTQYF.

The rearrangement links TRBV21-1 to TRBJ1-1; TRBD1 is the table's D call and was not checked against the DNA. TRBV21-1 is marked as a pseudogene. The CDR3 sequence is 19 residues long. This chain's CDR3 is CASSNCWTGTRFGSTEAFF. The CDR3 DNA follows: TGTGCCAGCAGCAACTGTTGGACAGGGACTCGCTTCGGGAGCACTGAAGCTTTCTTT.

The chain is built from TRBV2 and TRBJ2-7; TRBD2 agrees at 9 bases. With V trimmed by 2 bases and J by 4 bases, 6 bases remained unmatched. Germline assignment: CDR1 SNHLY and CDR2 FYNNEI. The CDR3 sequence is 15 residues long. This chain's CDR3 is CASSEMVTSGYEQYF. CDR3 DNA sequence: TGTGCCAGCAGTGAAATGGTGACTAGCGGTTACGAGCAGTACTTC. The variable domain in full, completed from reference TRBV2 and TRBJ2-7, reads EPEVTQTPSHQVTQMGQEVILRCVPISNHLYFYWYRQILGQKVEFLVSFYNNEISEKSEIFDDQFSVERPDGSNFTLKIRSTKLEDSAMYFCASSEMVTSGYEQYFGPGTRLTVT.

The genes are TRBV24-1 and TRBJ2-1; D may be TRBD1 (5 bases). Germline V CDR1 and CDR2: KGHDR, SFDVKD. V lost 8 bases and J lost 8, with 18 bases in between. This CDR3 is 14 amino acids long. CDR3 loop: CATKGRGAKDEQFF. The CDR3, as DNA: TGTGCCACCAAGGGTAGGGGCGCGAAGGATGAGCAGTTCTTC.

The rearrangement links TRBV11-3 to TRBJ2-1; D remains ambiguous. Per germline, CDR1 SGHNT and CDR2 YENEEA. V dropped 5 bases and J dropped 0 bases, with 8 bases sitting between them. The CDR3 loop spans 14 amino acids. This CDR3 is CASSPAGSYNEQFF. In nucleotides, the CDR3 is TGTGCCAGCAGCCCCGCAGGCTCCTACAATGAGCAGTTCTTC. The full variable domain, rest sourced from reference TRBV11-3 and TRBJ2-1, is EAGVVQSPRYKIIEKKQPVAFWCNPISGHNTLYWYLQNLGQGPELLIRYENEEAVDDSQLPKDRFSAERLKGVDSTLKIQPAELGDSAVYLCASSPAGSYNEQFFGPGTRLTVL.

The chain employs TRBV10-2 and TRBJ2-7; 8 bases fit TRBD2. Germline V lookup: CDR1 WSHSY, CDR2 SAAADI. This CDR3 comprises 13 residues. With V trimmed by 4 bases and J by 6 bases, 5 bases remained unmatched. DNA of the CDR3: TGCGCCAGCAGTGGGAGTCTAGCGGGCGAGCAGTACTTC. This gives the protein CASSGSLAGEQYF.

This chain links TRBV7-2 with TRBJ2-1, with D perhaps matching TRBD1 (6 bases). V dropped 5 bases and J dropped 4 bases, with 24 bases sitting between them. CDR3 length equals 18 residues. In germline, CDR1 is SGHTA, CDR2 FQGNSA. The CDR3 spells CASSPWQGSPGFYNEQFF. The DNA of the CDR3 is TGTGCCAGCAGCCCGTGGCAGGGGTCCCCTGGATTTTACAATGAGCAGTTCTTC.

DNA of the CDR3: TGTGCCAGCAGCTCAGGGGGCAGCTCCTACGAGCAGTACTTC. Translating gives CASSSGGSSYEQYF. The chain combines TRBV6-5 with TRBJ2-7; 8 bases are a match to TRBD1. This CDR3 has 14 residues. Germline loops: CDR1 MNHEY, CDR2 SVGAGI. The junction had 4 bases not matched to a gene; V was cut back by 6 bases and J by 0 bases.

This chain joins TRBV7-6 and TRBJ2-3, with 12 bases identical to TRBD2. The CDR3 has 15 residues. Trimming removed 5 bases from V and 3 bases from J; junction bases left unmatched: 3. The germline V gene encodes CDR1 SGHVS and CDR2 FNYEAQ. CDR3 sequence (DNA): TGTGCCAGCAGCGCTAGCGGGGGGGGAACAGATACGCAGTATTTT. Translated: CASSASGGGTDTQYF.

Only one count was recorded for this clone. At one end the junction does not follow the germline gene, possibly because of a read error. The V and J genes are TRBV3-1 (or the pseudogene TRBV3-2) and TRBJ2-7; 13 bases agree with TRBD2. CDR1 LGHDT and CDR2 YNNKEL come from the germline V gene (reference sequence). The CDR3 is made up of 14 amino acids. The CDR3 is CASSQPTGTSGVNF. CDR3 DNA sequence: TGTGCCAGCAGCCAACCAACAGGGACTAGCGGGGTCAACTTC.

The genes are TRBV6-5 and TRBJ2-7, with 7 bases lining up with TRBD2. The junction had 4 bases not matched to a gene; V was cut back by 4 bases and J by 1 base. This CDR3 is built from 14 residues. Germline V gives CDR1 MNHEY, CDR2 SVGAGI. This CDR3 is CASSLSGGSYEQYF. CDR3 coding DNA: TGTGCCAGCAGTTTATCGGGGGGTTCCTACGAGCAGTACTTC.

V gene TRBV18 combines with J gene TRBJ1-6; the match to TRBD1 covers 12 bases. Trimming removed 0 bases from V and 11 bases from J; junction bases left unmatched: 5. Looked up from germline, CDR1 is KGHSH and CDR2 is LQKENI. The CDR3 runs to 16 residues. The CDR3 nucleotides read TGTGCCAGCTCACCACCGGGGACAGGGGGCGTCACACCCCTCCACTTT. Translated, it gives CASSPPGTGGVTPLHF.

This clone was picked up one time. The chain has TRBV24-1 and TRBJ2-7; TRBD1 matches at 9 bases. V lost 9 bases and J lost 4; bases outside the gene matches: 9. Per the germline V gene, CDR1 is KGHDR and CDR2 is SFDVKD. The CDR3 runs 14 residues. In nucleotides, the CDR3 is TGTGCCACCCAATCCGGGACAGGGATATACGAGCAGTACTTC. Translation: CATQSGTGIYEQYF.

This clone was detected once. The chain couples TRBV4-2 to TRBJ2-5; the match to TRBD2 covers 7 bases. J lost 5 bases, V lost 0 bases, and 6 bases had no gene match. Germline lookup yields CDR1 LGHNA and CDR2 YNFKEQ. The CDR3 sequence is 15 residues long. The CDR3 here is CASSQEATSEETQYF. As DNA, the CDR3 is TGTGCCAGCAGCCAAGAAGCAACTAGCGAGGAGACCCAGTACTTC.

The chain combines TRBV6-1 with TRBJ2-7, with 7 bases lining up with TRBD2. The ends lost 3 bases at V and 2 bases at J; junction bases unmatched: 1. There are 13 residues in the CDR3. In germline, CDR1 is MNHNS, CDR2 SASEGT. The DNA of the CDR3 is TGTGCCAGCAGTGACCTAGCGGCCTACGAGCAGTACTTC. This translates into CASSDLAAYEQYF.

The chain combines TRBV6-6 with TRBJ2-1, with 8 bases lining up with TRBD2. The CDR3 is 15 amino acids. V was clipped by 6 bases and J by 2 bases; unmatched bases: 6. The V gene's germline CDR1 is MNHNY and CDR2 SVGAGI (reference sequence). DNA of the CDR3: TGTGCCAGCAGCCAAAGCGGGGGAACCTACAATGAGCAGTTCTTC. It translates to CASSQSGGTYNEQFF.

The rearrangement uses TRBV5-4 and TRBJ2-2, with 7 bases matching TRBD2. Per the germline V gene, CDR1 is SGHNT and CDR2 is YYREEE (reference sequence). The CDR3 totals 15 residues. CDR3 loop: CATGSPGGHTGELFF. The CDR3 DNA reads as TGTGCTACTGGGTCCCCGGGGGGTCACACCGGGGAGCTGTTTTTT.

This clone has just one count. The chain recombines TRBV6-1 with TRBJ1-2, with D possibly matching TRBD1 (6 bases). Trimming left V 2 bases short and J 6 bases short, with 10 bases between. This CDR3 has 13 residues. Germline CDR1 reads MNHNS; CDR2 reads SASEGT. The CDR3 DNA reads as TGTGCCAGCAGTGAAACAGGGCTGAATGGCTACACCTTC. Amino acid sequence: CASSETGLNGYTF.

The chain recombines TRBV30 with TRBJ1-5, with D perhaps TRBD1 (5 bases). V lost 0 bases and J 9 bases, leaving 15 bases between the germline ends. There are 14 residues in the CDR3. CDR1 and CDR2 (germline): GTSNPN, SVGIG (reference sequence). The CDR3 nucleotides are TGTGCCTGGAGTGTACGGGGGAGGACATGGCCCCAGCATTTT. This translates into CAWSVRGRTWPQHF.

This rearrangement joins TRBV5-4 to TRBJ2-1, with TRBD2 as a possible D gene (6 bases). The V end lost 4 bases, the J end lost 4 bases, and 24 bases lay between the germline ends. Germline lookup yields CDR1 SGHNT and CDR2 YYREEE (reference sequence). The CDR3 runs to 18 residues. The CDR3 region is CASSPVGGTGASYNEQFF. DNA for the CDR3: TGTGCCAGCAGCCCCGTTGGAGGGACTGGGGCTTCATACAATGAGCAGTTCTTC.

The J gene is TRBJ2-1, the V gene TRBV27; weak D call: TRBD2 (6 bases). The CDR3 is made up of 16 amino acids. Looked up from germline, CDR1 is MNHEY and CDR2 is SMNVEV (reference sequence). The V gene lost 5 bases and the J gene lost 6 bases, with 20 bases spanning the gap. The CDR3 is CASSLSGTRNFNEQFF. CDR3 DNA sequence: TGTGCCAGCAGTCTCTCCGGGACTCGGAATTTCAATGAGCAGTTCTTC.

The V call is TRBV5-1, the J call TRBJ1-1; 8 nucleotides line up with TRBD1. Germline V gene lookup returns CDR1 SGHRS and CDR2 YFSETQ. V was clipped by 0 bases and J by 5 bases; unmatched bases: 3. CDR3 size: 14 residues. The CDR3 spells CASSLARGRTEAFF. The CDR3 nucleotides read TGCGCCAGCAGCTTGGCCAGGGGGCGTACTGAAGCTTTCTTT.

This chain's CDR3 is CASSPGHINYGYTF. DNA of the CDR3: TGTGCCAGCAGCCCCGGACATATTAACTATGGCTACACCTTC. The V gene is TRBV7-8, the J gene TRBJ1-2, with D perhaps TRBD1 (5 bases). The CDR3 runs 14 residues. Germline values: CDR1 SGHVS, CDR2 FQNEAQ. Trimming left V 5 bases short and J 1 base short, with 11 bases between.